This TCR beta chain was documented in a study of shared clonotypes between healthy human individuals. Looked up from germline, CDR1 is LGHNA and CDR2 is YSLEER. V was cut by 0 bases and J by 4 bases, with 11 bases left in between. CDR3 length equals 15 residues. Template for every sorted-subset replicate PCR totaled roughly 210 ng DNA, some 30,000 T cell genomes. Data came from immunoSEQ multiplex PCR; TCRdb stores just in-frame clones and leaves some out. Among around 2.5 million clones listed, approximately 93% were seen once. The donors, all of them Caucasian adults, lived in Nashville, Tennessee. This clone was observed once.

The sequenced sample was naive CD4+ T cells from PBMCs. Stated subset: CD45RA+ positively selected. The receptor was derived from a man younger than 30 in good health. Some clones in this sample may be carry-over from other donors' samples. The chain is built from TRBV4-3 and TRBJ2-3; D is unclear. CDR3 loop: CASSQDVLDSDTQYF. The CDR3 DNA sequence: TGCGCCAGCAGCCAAGATGTGCTAGATTCAGATACGCAGTATTTT.